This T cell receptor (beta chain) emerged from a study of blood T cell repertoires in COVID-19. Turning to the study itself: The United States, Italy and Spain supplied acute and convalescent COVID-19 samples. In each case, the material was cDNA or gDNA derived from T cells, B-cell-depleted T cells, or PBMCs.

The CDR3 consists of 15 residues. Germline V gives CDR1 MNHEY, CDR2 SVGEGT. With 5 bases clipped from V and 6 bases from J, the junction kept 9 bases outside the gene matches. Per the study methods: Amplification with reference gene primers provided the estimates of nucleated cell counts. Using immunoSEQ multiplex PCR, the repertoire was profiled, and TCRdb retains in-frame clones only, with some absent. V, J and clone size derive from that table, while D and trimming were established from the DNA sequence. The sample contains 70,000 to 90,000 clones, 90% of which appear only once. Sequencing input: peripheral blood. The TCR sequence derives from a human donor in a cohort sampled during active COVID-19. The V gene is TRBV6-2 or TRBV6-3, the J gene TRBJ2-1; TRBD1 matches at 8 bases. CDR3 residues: CASSHGQGTVNEQFF. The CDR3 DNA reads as TGTGCCAGCAGTCACGGACAGGGTACCGTCAATGAGCAGTTCTTC.